One sample yielded the 17 T cell receptor beta chains listed below, sequenced in a study of blood T cell repertoires in COVID-19 (dated by TCRdb to the early 2020s). Libraries were constructed by the immunoSEQ multiplex PCR assay. TCRdb's version of the immuneACCESS table is confined to in-frame rearrangements and falls short of the full clone set. An unresolved V gene accounts for under half of the shortfall where checked; the remainder is of unknown origin. For this sample the table gives more than 100,000 clones, of which 65% to 85% were detected only once. The leading ten clones occupy 4% to 5.5% of the sample. The sequenced sample consisted of peripheral blood. The origin of the receptors is a woman in her seventies with acute or convalescent COVID-19.

This clone was detected only a few times. The chain couples TRBV11-3 to TRBJ2-5; TRBD1 is a possible D gene (7 bases). The CDR3 has 14 residues. Per germline, CDR1 SGHNT and CDR2 YENEEA. V lost 5 bases to trimming and J lost 5 bases, with 15 bases between them. CDR3 sequence reads: CASSGQGGWETQYF. CDR3 sequence (DNA): TGTGCCAGCAGCGGGCAGGGGGGTTGGGAGACCCAGTACTTC.

The chain recombines TRBV25-1 with TRBJ1-2, with 7 bases aligning to TRBD1. Germline values: CDR1 MGHDK, CDR2 SYGVNS. The CDR3 is 15 amino acids. Trimming removed 2 bases from V and 4 bases from J; junction bases left unmatched: 7. The CDR3 loop is CASSERTGALYGYTF. The CDR3 coding sequence is TGTGCCAGCAGTGAACGGACAGGAGCCCTCTATGGCTACACCTTC.

The chain joins TRBV7-9 to TRBJ1-2, with 9 bases fitting TRBD1. The CDR3 consists of 12 residues. Germline CDR1 SEHNR, CDR2 FQNEAQ (reference sequence). Trimming took 4 bases from V and 8 from J; bases not matched to a gene: 2. The DNA for the CDR3 is TGTGCCAGCAGCTCGGACAGGGGCGGCTACACCTTC. This translates into CASSSDRGGYTF.

This clone was observed a handful of times. The genes are TRBV2 and TRBJ2-5; TRBD2 agrees at 11 bases. This CDR3 has 18 residues. The germline V gene encodes CDR1 SNHLY and CDR2 FYNNEI. After removal of 4 bases from V and 1 base from J, the junction contained 11 bases not matched to a gene. The CDR3 protein is CASSVFGLAGGFQETQYF. CDR3 in DNA: TGTGCCAGCAGTGTGTTCGGGCTAGCGGGGGGCTTCCAAGAGACCCAGTACTTC.

The rearrangement joins TRBV5-4 to TRBJ2-5; TRBD2 matches 8 bases. Germline V gene lookup returns CDR1 SGHNT and CDR2 YYREEE (reference sequence). V lost 3 bases, J lost 2 bases, and 9 bases stayed unmatched. The CDR3 runs 16 residues. DNA for the CDR3: TGTGCCAGCAGCTCTTCCCCGGGAGGGGAGCAAGAGACCCAGTACTTC. Protein product: CASSSSPGGEQETQYF.

V is TRBV4-1 and J is TRBJ1-6, with D hard to call. This CDR3 has 15 amino acids. CDR1 is MGHRA and CDR2 is YSYEKL in the germline V gene. The ends were cut back, 4 bases at V and 9 bases at J, with 16 bases in the middle. CDR3 bases: TGCGCCAGCAGCCCCCCGGTGATTCCCGGTTCACCCCTCCACTTT. It yields the protein CASSPPVIPGSPLHF.

The chain employs TRBV2 and TRBJ2-2, with 7 bases lining up with TRBD1. The germline CDR1 and CDR2 sequences are SNHLY and FYNNEI. With V trimmed by 5 bases and J by 4 bases, 4 bases remained unmatched. The CDR3 covers 14 residues. The CDR3 sequence: CASSYRGGTGELFF. The DNA for the CDR3 is TGTGCCAGCAGTTACAGGGGCGGCACCGGGGAGCTGTTTTTT.

This rearrangement joins TRBV6-5 to TRBJ2-7; D remains unclear. The CDR3 extends over 12 amino acids. Trimming took 9 bases from V and 6 from J, leaving 15 bases between them. In germline, CDR1 is MNHEY, CDR2 SVGAGI. This CDR3 reads CASKLYLREQYF. CDR3 in DNA: TGTGCCAGTAAACTCTACCTTCGCGAGCAGTACTTC.

The genes are TRBV5-1 and TRBJ1-6; 8 bases fit TRBD1. Germline CDR1 is SGHRS and CDR2 is YFSETQ. J gave up 8 bases and V 3 bases, and 7 bases lay outside the gene matches. This CDR3 has 15 residues. The CDR3 sequence: CASSSDRVTDSPLHF. The CDR3 bases are TGCGCCAGCAGCTCGGACAGGGTGACGGATTCACCCCTCCACTTT.

The CDR3 nucleotides read TGTGCCTGGAGCGCACGGATCAGGGGAGCTAATGAAAAACTGTTTTTT. The encoded protein is CAWSARIRGANEKLFF. This sequence joins TRBV30 and TRBJ1-4; D is perhaps TRBD1 (6 bases). Trimming stripped 3 bases from V and 3 bases from J, with 17 bases between. Per germline, CDR1 GTSNPN and CDR2 SVGIG (reference sequence). The CDR3 totals 16 residues.

This clone was seen a single time. The chain links TRBV6-2 or TRBV6-3 to TRBJ2-1, with TRBD2 matching 13 bases. Germline V lookup: CDR1 MNHEY, CDR2 SVGEGT. V trimming: 0 bases; J trimming: 8 bases; junction bases outside the gene matches: 10. The CDR3 spans 18 residues. The CDR3 DNA reads TGTGCCAGCAGTTACTCGCCCAAACTAGCGGGGGGGCATTATGAGCAGTTCTTC. Translated, it gives CASSYSPKLAGGHYEQFF.

The chain has TRBV29-1 and TRBJ2-1; TRBD2 agrees at 15 bases. Germline-derived CDR1 and CDR2 are SQVTM and ANQGSEA. Germline trimming cut 5 bases from V and 6 bases from J; bases unmatched to any gene: 5. This CDR3 contains 15 residues. CDR3 sequence (DNA): TGCAGCGTTCGTCCGGGACTAGCGGGGGGCAATGAGCAGTTCTTC. As protein: CSVRPGLAGGNEQFF.

This chain uses TRBV6-5 with TRBJ2-1; maybe TRBD1 (6 bases). The CDR3 is 15 residues long. CDR1 and CDR2 from the germline V gene are MNHEY and SVGAGI. Deletions cut 5 bases from V and 0 bases from J, with 11 bases between. The CDR3 DNA sequence: TGTGCCAGCAGTATACAGGGTCCCTCCTACAATGAGCAGTTCTTC. This gives the protein CASSIQGPSYNEQFF.

This chain links TRBV5-4 with TRBJ1-1; D might be TRBD1 (5 bases). V lost 0 bases to trimming and J lost 1 base, with 10 bases between them. Germline V gene lookup returns CDR1 SGHNT and CDR2 YYREEE (reference sequence). This CDR3 contains 15 residues. In nucleotides, the CDR3 is TGTGCCAGCAGCTTGGGGGGCCTATCGAACACTGAAGCTTTCTTT. It codes for CASSLGGLSNTEAFF.

This chain links TRBV6-5 with TRBJ2-1; D is uncertain. The length of the CDR3 is 13 residues. CDR1 is MNHEY and CDR2 is SVGAGI in the germline V gene. The V and J ends lost 8 bases and 5 bases respectively, with 13 bases between them. The CDR3 spells CASDQQVNNEQFF. The DNA for the CDR3 is TGTGCCAGCGATCAGCAGGTTAACAATGAGCAGTTCTTC.

The chain links TRBV6-5 to TRBJ2-3; D ambiguous. Trimming cost V 2 bases and J 0 bases, with 6 bases left between them. Germline V gene lookup returns CDR1 MNHEY and CDR2 SVGAGI. The CDR3 runs 14 residues. The DNA of the CDR3 is TGTGCCAGCAGTTACCAGTCTAGCACAGATACGCAGTATTTT. It is translated as CASSYQSSTDTQYF.

This chain joins TRBV7-9 and TRBJ1-1, with a possible D match to TRBD1 (6 bases). Germline CDR1 SEHNR, CDR2 FQNEAQ (reference sequence). The CDR3 has 14 residues. With 5 bases removed from V and 1 base from J, the gap between germline ends came to 11 bases. CDR3 in amino acids: CASSRQGRNTEAFF. The CDR3 bases are TGTGCCAGCAGCAGGCAGGGGAGGAACACTGAAGCTTTCTTT.